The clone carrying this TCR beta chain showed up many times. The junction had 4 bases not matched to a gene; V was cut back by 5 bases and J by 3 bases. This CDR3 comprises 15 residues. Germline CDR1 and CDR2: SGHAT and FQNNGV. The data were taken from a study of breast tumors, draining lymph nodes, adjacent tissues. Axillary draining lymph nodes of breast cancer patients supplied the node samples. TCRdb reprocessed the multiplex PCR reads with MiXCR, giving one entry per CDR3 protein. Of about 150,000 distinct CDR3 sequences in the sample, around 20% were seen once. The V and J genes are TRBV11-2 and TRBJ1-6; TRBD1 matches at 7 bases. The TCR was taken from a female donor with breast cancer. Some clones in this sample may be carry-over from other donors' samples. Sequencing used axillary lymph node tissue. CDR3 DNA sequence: TGTGCCAGCAGCCCGGGACAGATCTATAATTCACCCCTCCACTTT. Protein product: CASSPGQIYNSPLHF.